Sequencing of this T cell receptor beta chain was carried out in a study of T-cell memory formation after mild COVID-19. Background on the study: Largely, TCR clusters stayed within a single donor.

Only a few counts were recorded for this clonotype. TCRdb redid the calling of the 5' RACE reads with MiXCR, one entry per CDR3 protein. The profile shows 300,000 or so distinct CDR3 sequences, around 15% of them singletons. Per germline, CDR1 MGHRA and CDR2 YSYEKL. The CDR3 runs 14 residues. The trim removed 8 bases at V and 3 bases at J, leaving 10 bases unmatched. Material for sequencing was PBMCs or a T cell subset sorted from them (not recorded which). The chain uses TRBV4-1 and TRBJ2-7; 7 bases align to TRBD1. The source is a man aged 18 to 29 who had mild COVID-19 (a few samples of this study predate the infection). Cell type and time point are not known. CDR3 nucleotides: TGCGCCAGCGCCCCCACAGGGGACCACTACGAGCAGTACTTC. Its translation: CASAPTGDHYEQYF.